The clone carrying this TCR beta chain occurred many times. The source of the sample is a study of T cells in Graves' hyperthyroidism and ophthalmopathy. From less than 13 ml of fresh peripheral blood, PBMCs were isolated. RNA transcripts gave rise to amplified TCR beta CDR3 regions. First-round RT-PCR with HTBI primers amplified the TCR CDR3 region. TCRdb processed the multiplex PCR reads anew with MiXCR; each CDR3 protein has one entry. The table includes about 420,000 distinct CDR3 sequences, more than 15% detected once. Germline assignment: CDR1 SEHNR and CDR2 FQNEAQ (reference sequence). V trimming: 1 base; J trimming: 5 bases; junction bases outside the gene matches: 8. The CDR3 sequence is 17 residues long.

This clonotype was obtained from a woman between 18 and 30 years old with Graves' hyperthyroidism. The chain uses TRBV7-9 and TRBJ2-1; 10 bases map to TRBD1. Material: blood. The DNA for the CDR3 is TGTGCCAGCAGCTTAGTTCGAGGGACAGGGGTCCACAATGAGCAGTTCTTC. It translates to CASSLVRGTGVHNEQFF.